The 23 T cell receptor beta chains listed next were all sequenced from one sample in a study of blood T cell repertoires in COVID-19. The protocol was immunoSEQ multiplex PCR, while the TCRdb copy is restricted to in-frame clones and leaves out a portion. This table has about 220,000 clones, around three quarters appearing once. What was sequenced was peripheral blood. The source of these receptors is a woman between 70 and 85 years old with acute or convalescent COVID-19.

This sequence joins TRBV30 and TRBJ1-6; 9 nucleotides agree with TRBD1. CDR3 length equals 18 residues. Germline-derived CDR1 and CDR2 are GTSNPN and SVGIG (reference sequence). V lost 5 bases to trimming and J lost 8 bases; unmatched junction nucleotides: 19. The CDR3, as DNA: TGTGCCTGGGGACCCCGGGACAGGGTGTTAGCGGACGATTCACCCCTCCACTTT. Translation: CAWGPRDRVLADDSPLHF.

This rearrangement joins TRBV30 to TRBJ1-1, with TRBD1 as a possible D gene (5 bases). V lost 3 bases, J lost 5 bases, and 13 bases lay in between. CDR3 length: 13 amino acids. CDR1 is GTSNPN and CDR2 is SVGIG in the germline V gene (reference sequence). The CDR3 DNA is TGTGCCTGGAGCCAGGGTGGGTGGACTGAAGCTTTCTTT. Translation: CAWSQGGWTEAFF.

This clone was observed a single time. The gene calls are TRBV18 and TRBJ1-1, with TRBD1 matching over 8 bases. The CDR3 runs to 15 residues. Germline trimming cut 2 bases from V and 7 bases from J; bases unmatched to any gene: 9. The V gene's germline CDR1 is KGHSH and CDR2 LQKENI. CDR3 sequence: CASSPVQGVLGEAFF. For the CDR3, the DNA is TGTGCCAGCTCACCAGTACAGGGGGTATTAGGTGAAGCTTTCTTT.

This chain uses TRBV9 with TRBJ1-1; 10 positions match TRBD1. The CDR3 has 17 amino acids. V was pared by 4 bases and J by 0 bases, with 9 bases of the junction left unmatched. The germline CDR1 and CDR2 sequences are SGDLS and YYNGEE. CDR3 sequence reads: CASSPRDRGFLNTEAFF. Here the CDR3 DNA reads TGTGCCAGCAGCCCCCGGGACAGGGGATTCCTGAACACTGAAGCTTTCTTT.

The chain carries TRBV4-3 and TRBJ2-7; 11 bases fit TRBD1. V lost 4 bases to trimming and J lost 5 bases; unmatched junction nucleotides: 7. Germline loops: CDR1 LGHNA, CDR2 YSLEER. This CDR3 is 15 amino acids long. In DNA form, the CDR3 reads TGCGCCAGCAGCCCTGGGACAGGGGGAAGAAACGAGCAGTACTTC. Residues: CASSPGTGGRNEQYF.

This clone was seen a handful of times. V is TRBV24-1 and J is TRBJ2-5; tentative D call: TRBD1 (5 bases). The CDR3 runs to 13 residues. The ends were cut back, 4 bases at V and 5 bases at J, with 10 bases in the middle. CDR1 is KGHDR, CDR2 SFDVKD, per germline. This CDR3 reads CATSETVAETQYF. CDR3 DNA: TGTGCCACCAGTGAGACAGTGGCGGAGACCCAGTACTTC.

This clone has a handful of counts. V gene TRBV7-2 combines with J gene TRBJ2-5; D perhaps matches TRBD2 (6 bases). The CDR3 sequence is 15 residues long. The germline gives CDR1 SGHTA, CDR2 FQGNSA. The V and J ends lost 5 bases and 2 bases respectively, with 15 bases between them. The CDR3 protein is CASSPLAQTQETQYF. The CDR3 DNA reads TGTGCCAGCAGCCCCCTAGCGCAAACACAAGAGACCCAGTACTTC.

This rearrangement joins TRBV2 to TRBJ2-3; TRBD2 might be the D (5 bases). Germline CDR1 is SNHLY and CDR2 is FYNNEI. The CDR3 is made up of 15 amino acids. Trimming took 7 bases from V and 0 from J, leaving 14 bases between them. CDR3 coding DNA: TGTGCCAGCACAGTGGCTAGCCCTAGCACAGATACGCAGTATTTT. It is translated as CASTVASPSTDTQYF.

This rearrangement joins TRBV6-2 or TRBV6-3 to TRBJ2-1, with a weak D call TRBD1 (6 bases). The CDR3 covers 16 residues. With 4 bases removed from V and 7 bases from J, the gap between germline ends came to 20 bases. Germline V CDR1 and CDR2: MNHEY, SVGEGT. The CDR3 loop reads CASSSRGPGTWNEQFF. The CDR3 region has the DNA TGTGCCAGCAGTTCCAGGGGACCCGGGACGTGGAATGAGCAGTTCTTC.

This clone has a single count. The J gene is TRBJ2-1, the V gene TRBV30; the match to TRBD1 covers 7 bases. The CDR3 has 12 amino acids. Looked up from germline, CDR1 is GTSNPN and CDR2 is SVGIG (reference sequence). Trimming at V came to 3 bases and at J to 8 bases, leaving 4 bases not matched to a gene. Here the CDR3 reads CAWRTGAYEQFF. CDR3 DNA: TGTGCCTGGAGAACAGGGGCCTATGAGCAGTTCTTC.

This chain joins TRBV5-1 and TRBJ2-2; TRBD2 is a possible D gene (5 bases). The germline gives CDR1 SGHRS, CDR2 YFSETQ. This CDR3 has 14 residues. With 2 bases removed from V and 3 bases from J, the gap between germline ends came to 8 bases. The CDR3 here is CASSFAGYTGELFF. The CDR3 region has the DNA TGCGCCAGCAGCTTTGCGGGTTACACCGGGGAGCTGTTTTTT.

This clone occurred once. The rearrangement joins TRBV25-1 to TRBJ1-6; maybe TRBD1 (5 bases). CDR1 and CDR2 (germline): MGHDK, SYGVNS. The CDR3 covers 15 residues. Trimming cost V 0 bases and J 10 bases, with 13 bases left between them. CDR3 region: CASSEYGTGPSPLHF. DNA for the CDR3: TGTGCCAGCAGTGAATATGGAACAGGCCCCTCACCCCTCCACTTT.

V is TRBV14 and J is TRBJ2-5; 8 bases line up with TRBD1. The V gene's germline CDR1 is SGHDN and CDR2 FVKESK. The V and J ends lost 3 bases and 3 bases, in that order; junction bases with no gene match: 12. The CDR3 spans 17 residues. This CDR3 reads CASSQVLNRGIKETQYF. DNA of the CDR3: TGTGCCAGCAGCCAGGTGTTAAACAGGGGGATTAAAGAGACCCAGTACTTC. The complete variable domain, with remaining parts taken from reference TRBV14 and TRBJ2-5, reads EAGVTQFPSHSVIEKGQTVTLRCDPISGHDNLYWYRRVMGKEIKFLLHFVKESKQDESGMPNNRFLAERTGGTYSTLKVQPAELEDSGVYFCASSQVLNRGIKETQYFGPGTRLLVL.

V and J are TRBV9 and TRBJ2-3; a possible D gene is TRBD1 (6 bases). The CDR3 is made up of 13 amino acids. Deletions cut 3 bases from V and 4 bases from J, with 9 bases between. Looked up from germline, CDR1 is SGDLS and CDR2 is YYNGEE. The CDR3: CASSAPGADTQYF. The CDR3 nucleotides are TGTGCCAGCAGCGCACCAGGGGCAGATACGCAGTATTTT.

The chain recombines TRBV7-8 with TRBJ2-1; perhaps TRBD1 as D (6 bases). CDR1 is SGHVS, CDR2 FQNEAQ, per germline. V lost 3 bases, J lost 6 bases, and 9 bases lay in between. CDR3 size: 13 residues. CDR3 sequence (DNA): TGTGCCAGCAGCTTCGACAGGTTCAATGAGCAGTTCTTC. Its translation is CASSFDRFNEQFF.

This chain joins TRBV5-5 and TRBJ2-1, with D maybe TRBD1 (5 bases). Germline CDR1 SGHKS, CDR2 YYEKEE (reference sequence). V lost 4 bases to trimming and J lost 1 base, with 12 bases between them. This CDR3 comprises 15 residues. As DNA, the CDR3 is TGTGCCAGCAGCAGAGAAGGGGTGTCCTACAATGAGCAGTTCTTC. It is translated as CASSREGVSYNEQFF.

This chain links TRBV7-9 with TRBJ2-7, with D possibly matching TRBD1 (5 bases). Trimming cost V 5 bases and J 6 bases, with 8 bases left between them. Germline CDR1 is SEHNR and CDR2 is FQNEAQ (reference sequence). There are 11 residues in the CDR3. In nucleotides, the CDR3 is TGTGCCAGCAGCCCAGGGTCCGAGCAGTACTTC. Amino acids: CASSPGSEQYF.

The chain is built from TRBV7-6 and TRBJ1-1, with a tentative D call TRBD1 (6 bases). Germline V lookup: CDR1 SGHVS, CDR2 FNYEAQ. This CDR3 has 13 residues. The V end was cut by 5 bases, the J end by 3 bases, with 10 bases between. For the CDR3, the DNA is TGTGCCAGCAGCACCGAGGGGGACACTGAAGCTTTCTTT. Protein product: CASSTEGDTEAFF.

On this clone: In the same sample, other DNA sequences code for this CDR3. This chain joins TRBV18 and TRBJ2-6; perhaps TRBD1 as D (6 bases). V was cut by 3 bases and J by 4 bases, with 10 bases left in between. This CDR3 comprises 15 residues. CDR1 is KGHSH, CDR2 LQKENI, per germline. The CDR3 DNA reads TGTGCCAGCTCACCTACAGGGTCCGGGGCCAACGTCCTGACTTTC. Its protein product is CASSPTGSGANVLTF. Full variable domain (missing parts from reference TRBV18 and TRBJ2-6): NAGVMQNPRHLVRRRGQEARLRCSPMKGHSHVYWYRQLPEEGLKFMVYLQKENIIDESGMPKERFSAEFPKEGPSILRIQQVVRGDSAAYFCASSPTGSGANVLTFGAGSRLTVL.

J is TRBJ2-2 and V is TRBV19; TRBD1 matches 9 bases. The junction had 2 bases not matched to a gene; V was cut back by 6 bases and J by 6 bases. This CDR3 has 13 residues. Germline lookup yields CDR1 LNHDA and CDR2 SQIVND (reference sequence). DNA of the CDR3: TGTGCCAGTAGGGGACAGGGTCCCGGGGAGCTGTTTTTT. Protein product: CASRGQGPGELFF.

The V gene is TRBV3-1 (or the pseudogene TRBV3-2), the J gene TRBJ2-5; D is perhaps TRBD1 (6 bases). This CDR3 has 12 amino acids. CDR1 LGHDT and CDR2 YNNKEL come from the germline V gene (reference sequence). Trimming pared 6 bases from V and 4 bases from J, leaving 9 bases between. The CDR3 here is CASRGAGETQYF. The CDR3 DNA reads TGTGCCAGCAGGGGGGCCGGAGAGACCCAGTACTTC.

The chain recombines TRBV7-2 with TRBJ2-7; 12 bases match TRBD2. Germline V gene data show CDR1 as SGHTA and CDR2 as FQGNSA. The CDR3 has 16 amino acids. Losses at the gene ends were 5 bases for V and 5 bases for J; bases not matched to a gene: 10. The chain's CDR3 is CASSTPSGGVEDEQYF. For the CDR3, the DNA is TGTGCCAGCAGCACTCCTAGCGGGGGGGTTGAGGACGAGCAGTACTTC.

The chain couples TRBV30 to TRBJ1-6; 11 positions match TRBD1. Germline-derived CDR1 and CDR2 are GTSNPN and SVGIG (reference sequence). This CDR3 is 17 amino acids long. Germline trimming cut 2 bases from V and 8 bases from J; bases unmatched to any gene: 11. CDR3 in amino acids: CAWSPWTGGFKDSPLHF. CDR3 coding DNA: TGTGCCTGGAGTCCCTGGACAGGGGGCTTTAAAGATTCACCCCTCCACTTT.